This entry lists 21 T cell receptor beta chains sequenced from one sample in a study of blood T cell repertoires in COVID-19. Sequenced by immunoSEQ multiplex PCR; TCRdb stores in-frame clones only, minus some. This sample has some 30,000 clones, with approximately 84% found just once. The sequenced material came from peripheral blood. These receptors came from a man at least 80 years old with active COVID-19.

The table lists this clone with a count of one. The genes are TRBV3-1 (or the pseudogene TRBV3-2) and TRBJ2-3; D is ambiguous. The CDR3 contains 11 residues. The V end was cut by 8 bases, the J end by 10 bases, with 13 bases between. From germline, CDR1 is LGHDT and CDR2 YNNKEL (reference sequence). The CDR3 region has the DNA TGTGCCAGCGGCCCGCGAGGTGCGCAGTATTTT. It translates to CASGPRGAQYF.

This clone is a singleton in its sample. J is TRBJ2-3 and V is TRBV19, with 9 bases lining up with TRBD1. Germline CDR1 reads LNHDA; CDR2 reads SQIVND (reference sequence). The CDR3 is made up of 14 amino acids. Germline trimming cut 10 bases from V and 9 bases from J; bases unmatched to any gene: 14. The CDR3 here is CATTGTGRGMTQYF. CDR3 nucleotides: TGTGCCACTACCGGGACAGGGAGGGGGATGACGCAGTATTTT.

V is TRBV7-2 and J is TRBJ2-7, with a possible D match to TRBD1 (6 bases). Trimming removed 3 bases at V and 0 bases at J, with 12 bases between. This CDR3 has 15 amino acids. Germline CDR1 and CDR2: SGHTA and FQGNSA. The CDR3 region has the DNA TGTGCCAGCAGCTTCCGACAGGTCTACTCCTACGAGCAGTACTTC. This gives the protein CASSFRQVYSYEQYF.

The chain is built from TRBV6-5 and TRBJ2-7, with a tentative D call TRBD2 (6 bases). V was shortened by 6 bases and J by 2 bases, with 17 bases between the two germline ends. This CDR3 is 15 amino acids long. Germline V gene data show CDR1 as MNHEY and CDR2 as SVGAGI. The CDR3 protein is CASRVGSGVTYEQYF. For the CDR3, the DNA is TGTGCCAGCAGAGTAGGTTCGGGGGTCACCTACGAGCAGTACTTC.

V gene TRBV6-4 combines with J gene TRBJ1-1; 9 positions agree with TRBD1. Germline CDR1 MRHNA, CDR2 SNTAGT. The CDR3 extends over 14 amino acids. V lost 6 bases and J lost 5; bases outside the gene matches: 7. The CDR3 DNA reads as TGTGCCAGCAGCCGGACAGGGGAAGTGACTGAAGCTTTCTTT. Translation: CASSRTGEVTEAFF.

The rearrangement joins TRBV29-1 to TRBJ2-1, with D perhaps TRBD2 (6 bases). Germline-derived CDR1 and CDR2 are SQVTM and ANQGSEA. V was shortened by 7 bases and J by 7 bases, with 17 bases between the two germline ends. The CDR3 is 13 amino acids. The CDR3 DNA follows: TGCAGCGCCGACCGGGCTAGCGATAATGAGCAGTTCTTC. Its translation is CSADRASDNEQFF.

The V gene is TRBV6-5, the J gene TRBJ2-7, with D possibly TRBD2 on 6 matching bases. Germline assignment: CDR1 MNHEY and CDR2 SVGAGI. The length of the CDR3 is 13 residues. Deletions cut 6 bases from V and 4 bases from J, with 13 bases between. The CDR3 nucleotides are TGTGCCAGCAGCCGGGACTCCTGGTACGAGCAGTACTTC. Its translation: CASSRDSWYEQYF.

This chain links TRBV6-5 with TRBJ2-7, with 8 bases that match TRBD1. Germline V gives CDR1 MNHEY, CDR2 SVGAGI. With 10 bases clipped from V and 0 bases from J, the junction kept 11 bases outside the gene matches. This CDR3 is 15 amino acids long. The DNA of the CDR3 is TGTGCCACCAAGGGACCACAGGGGGACTCCTACGAGCAGTACTTC. This codes for CATKGPQGDSYEQYF.

The chain employs TRBV5-1 and TRBJ2-3; 12 bases map to TRBD2. The CDR3 covers 17 residues. Per germline, CDR1 SGHRS and CDR2 YFSETQ. Trimming removed 0 bases from V and 7 bases from J; junction bases left unmatched: 9. CDR3 DNA sequence: TGCGCCAGCAGCTTGGAACCTAGCGGGGGGGCCTCATATACGCAGTATTTT. This sequence encodes CASSLEPSGGASYTQYF.

The chain combines TRBV7-2 with TRBJ1-1; 7 bases are shared with TRBD1. Trimming removed 5 bases from V and 6 bases from J; junction bases left unmatched: 12. The CDR3 has 15 amino acids. Germline CDR1 SGHTA, CDR2 FQGNSA. CDR3 DNA sequence: TGTGCCAGCAGCCCTACCTCGGGACAGTTAGCTGAAGCTTTCTTT. Translation: CASSPTSGQLAEAFF.

The chain carries TRBV12-5 and TRBJ1-5, with D unresolved. The CDR3 consists of 11 residues. In germline, CDR1 is LGHNT, CDR2 FRNRAP. Trimming stripped 5 bases from V and 5 bases from J, with 4 bases between. Here the CDR3 DNA reads TGTGCTAGTGGTCCGGATCAGCCCCAGCATTTT. Its protein is CASGPDQPQHF. Supplemented by reference TRBV12-5 and TRBJ1-5, the full variable domain reads DARVTQTPRHKVTEMGQEVTMRCQPILGHNTVFWYRQTMMQGLELLAYFRNRAPLDDSGMPKDRFSAEMPDATLATLKIQPSEPRDSAVYFCASGPDQPQHFGDGTRLSIL.

This chain links TRBV11-1 with TRBJ2-1; tentatively, D is TRBD1 (5 bases). V shed 1 base and J shed 2 bases, with 9 bases lying between them. This CDR3 spans 15 amino acids. The V gene's germline CDR1 is SGHAT and CDR2 FQDESV (reference sequence). The CDR3 nucleotides are TGTGCCAGCAGCTTAGAAGGGGCTCCCTACAATGAGCAGTTCTTC. Translating it yields CASSLEGAPYNEQFF.

This chain joins TRBV20-1 and TRBJ1-2; D perhaps matches TRBD1 (6 bases). The CDR3 covers 11 residues. Trimming took 6 bases from V and 8 from J, leaving 13 bases between them. Germline assignment: CDR1 DFQATT and CDR2 SNEGSKA (reference sequence). CDR3 loop: CSATTGWGYTF. The CDR3 bases are TGCAGTGCCACAACAGGGTGGGGCTACACCTTC.

The chain combines TRBV5-1 with TRBJ1-2; D possibly corresponds to TRBD1 (6 bases). The V gene's germline CDR1 is SGHRS and CDR2 YFSETQ. V gave up 4 bases and J gave up 5 bases, with 15 bases separating them. The CDR3 sequence is 14 residues long. CDR3 sequence: CASSRGQSQYGYTF. CDR3 nucleotides: TGCGCCAGCAGCCGAGGACAGTCCCAATATGGCTACACCTTC.

The chain links TRBV6-5 to TRBJ1-1; TRBD1 might be the D (5 bases). Germline V CDR1 and CDR2: MNHEY, SVGAGI. The CDR3 loop spans 12 amino acids. Trimming left V 6 bases short and J 5 bases short, with 10 bases between. CDR3 DNA sequence: TGTGCCAGCAGGGGCAGGGAAACTGAAGCTTTCTTT. It encodes CASRGRETEAFF.

V is TRBV6-5 and J is TRBJ1-1; a possible D gene is TRBD1 (5 bases). The CDR3 sequence is 15 residues long. V gave up 5 bases and J gave up 0 bases, with 13 bases separating them. Germline CDR1 reads MNHEY; CDR2 reads SVGAGI. CDR3 in DNA: TGTGCCAGCAGTAAAAGACAGAACATGAACACTGAAGCTTTCTTT. Its translation is CASSKRQNMNTEAFF.

The chain carries TRBV5-1 and TRBJ1-6; 9 bases are shared with TRBD1. The length of the CDR3 is 15 residues. Per germline, CDR1 SGHRS and CDR2 YFSETQ. With V trimmed by 5 bases and J by 9 bases, 9 bases remained unmatched. The CDR3 DNA is TGCGCCAGCAGGAGGGACAGGGTCCGTGGTTCACCCCTCCACTTT. Residues: CASRRDRVRGSPLHF.

The V and J genes are TRBV10-3 and TRBJ1-2; no definite D call. V was clipped by 2 bases and J by 11 bases, with 9 bases between them. Germline values: CDR1 ENHRY, CDR2 SYGVKD. The CDR3 contains 11 residues. The DNA of the CDR3 is TGTGCCATCAGTGAGGGCCGATCGTACACCTTC. Protein: CAISEGRSYTF.

The rearrangement links TRBV5-1 to TRBJ1-6; 7 bases are shared with TRBD1. From germline, CDR1 is SGHRS and CDR2 YFSETQ. After removal of 1 base from V and 0 bases from J, the junction contained 4 bases not matched to a gene. The CDR3 totals 17 residues. The chain's CDR3 is CASSLLGGSSYNSPLHF. The CDR3 region has the DNA TGCGCCAGCAGCTTGTTAGGGGGCAGCTCCTATAATTCACCCCTCCACTTT.

The rearrangement links TRBV19 to TRBJ2-7, with TRBD1 identical over 7 bases. V lost 5 bases to trimming and J lost 5 bases; unmatched junction nucleotides: 12. Per germline, CDR1 LNHDA and CDR2 SQIVND (reference sequence). The CDR3 covers 15 residues. The CDR3 region is CASSPLQGGIHEQYF. CDR3 sequence (DNA): TGTGCCAGTAGTCCCCTACAAGGGGGCATCCACGAGCAGTACTTC.

V and J are TRBV6-1 and TRBJ1-1; no reliable D call. Germline values: CDR1 MNHNS, CDR2 SASEGT. The CDR3 is made up of 13 amino acids. V lost 1 base, J lost 8 bases, and 11 bases lay in between. Written as DNA, the CDR3 is TGTGCCAGCAGTGAAGGGTTGGGCAGGGAAGCTTTCTTT. Its translation: CASSEGLGREAFF.